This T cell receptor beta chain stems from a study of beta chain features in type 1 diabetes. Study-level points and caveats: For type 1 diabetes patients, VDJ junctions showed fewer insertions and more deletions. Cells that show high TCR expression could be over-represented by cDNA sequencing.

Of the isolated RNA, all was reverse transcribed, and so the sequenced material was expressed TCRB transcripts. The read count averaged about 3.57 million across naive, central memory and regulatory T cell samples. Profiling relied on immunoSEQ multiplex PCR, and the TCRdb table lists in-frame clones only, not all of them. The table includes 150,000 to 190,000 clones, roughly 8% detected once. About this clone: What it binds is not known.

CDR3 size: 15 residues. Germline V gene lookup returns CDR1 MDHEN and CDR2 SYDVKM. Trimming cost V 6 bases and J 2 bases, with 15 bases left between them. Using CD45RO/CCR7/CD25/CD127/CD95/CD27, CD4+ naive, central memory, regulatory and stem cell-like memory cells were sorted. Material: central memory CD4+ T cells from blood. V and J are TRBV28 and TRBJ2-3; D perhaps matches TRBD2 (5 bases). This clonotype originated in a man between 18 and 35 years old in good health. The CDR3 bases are TGTGCCAGCAGCCCGGGATTGGGCGTCACAGATACGCAGTATTTT. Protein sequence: CASSPGLGVTDTQYF.